This is a list of T cell receptor beta chains from one sample in a study of beta chain features in type 1 diabetes. The repertoire was sequenced with immunoSEQ multiplex PCR; TCRdb's copy has only in-frame clones and lacks some. Among 350,000 or so clones listed, around 20% were seen once. The sequenced material came from naive CD4+ T cells from blood. These receptors were taken from a woman aged 18-29 years in good health. Each CDR3 is given with its conserved first and last residue. The D gene is left open where the match is weak. Where a row states a size, it is once, few, many or the class of an expanded clone; other rows omit it.

J	size	D	V	CDR3	DNA
TRBJ2-2	few	TRBD2	TRBV9	CASSAGTSDYTGELFF	TGTGCCAGCAGTGCCGGGACTAGCGACTACACCGGGGAGCTGTTTTTT
TRBJ1-1	NA	NA	TRBV29-1	CSVLGMDFKSTEAFF	TGCAGCGTCCTGGGAATGGACTTTAAGAGCACTGAAGCTTTCTTT
TRBJ2-2	few	TRBD2	TRBV5-1	CASSLLTSGATNTGELFF	TGCGCCAGCAGCTTGCTGACTAGCGGGGCAACGAACACCGGGGAGCTGTTTTTT
TRBJ2-2	few	NA	TRBV2	CASSGAGANTGELFF	TGTGCCAGCAGTGGGGCAGGGGCGAACACCGGGGAGCTGTTTTTT
TRBJ2-5	NA	TRBD1	TRBV18	CASSLGQGSQETQYF	TGTGCCAGCTCGCTCGGACAGGGCAGCCAAGAGACCCAGTACTTC
TRBJ1-5	NA	NA	TRBV5-4	CASSSPVTGRNQPQHF	TGTGCCAGCAGCTCACCCGTGACAGGCCGAAATCAGCCCCAGCATTTT
TRBJ2-1	NA	NA	TRBV5-1	CASSVQTSNEQFF	TGCGCCAGCAGCGTCCAAACTAGCAATGAGCAGTTCTTC
TRBJ1-3	few	NA	TRBV18	CASSPSGSSGNTIYF	TGTGCCAGCTCCCCCAGTGGGAGCTCTGGAAACACCATATATTTT
TRBJ2-3	few	NA	TRBV7-2	CASSLAGSGIATDTQYF	TGTGCCAGCAGCTTAGCGGGGTCAGGGATTGCCACAGATACGCAGTATTTT
TRBJ2-1	few	NA	TRBV2	CAAAQLAYNEQFF	TGTGCCGCCGCCCAACTAGCTTACAATGAGCAGTTCTTC
TRBJ2-3	few	TRBD2	TRBV7-2	CASRPVGGSSFGTQYF	TGTGCCAGCAGACCAGTGGGCGGGAGCTCGTTTGGTACGCAGTATTTT
TRBJ2-7	NA	TRBD1	TRBV30	CAWSVLGQSYEQYF	TGTGCCTGGAGTGTTCTGGGACAGTCTTACGAGCAGTACTTC
TRBJ1-1	few	NA	TRBV29-1	CSVETVNTEAFF	TGCAGCGTTGAAACGGTGAACACTGAAGCTTTCTTT
TRBJ2-2	NA	NA	TRBV9	CASSLSTGDLHTGELFF	TGTGCCAGCAGTCTTAGTACGGGGGACCTTCACACCGGGGAGCTGTTTTTT
TRBJ1-4	NA	NA	TRBV18	CASSSLTATNEKLFF	TGTGCCAGCTCATCTCTTACAGCAACTAATGAAAAACTGTTTTTT
TRBJ2-1	NA	TRBD1	TRBV7-2	CASNRDRGYNEQFF	TGTGCCAGCAACCGGGACAGGGGATACAATGAGCAGTTCTTC
TRBJ1-1	NA	NA	TRBV7-2	CASSQRSAFEAFF	TGTGCCAGCAGTCAAAGGAGCGCCTTTGAAGCTTTCTTT
TRBJ1-1	NA	TRBD1	TRBV7-9	CASSADRGVDTEAFF	TGTGCCAGCAGCGCGGACAGGGGGGTGGACACTGAAGCTTTCTTT
TRBJ2-1	few	TRBD2	TRBV6-4	CASSGLAGGTYNEQFF	TGTGCCAGCAGTGGTCTAGCGGGGGGGACCTACAATGAGCAGTTCTTC
TRBJ2-7	NA	TRBD1	TRBV7-9	CASSLFEGASMYEQYF	TGTGCCAGCAGCTTATTCGAGGGGGCTAGTATGTACGAGCAGTACTTC
TRBJ1-2	few	NA	TRBV29-1	CSVTPPSRGNYGYTF	TGCAGCGTTACACCCCCAAGCCGGGGTAACTATGGCTACACCTTC
TRBJ2-5	NA	TRBD2	TRBV7-9	CASSPRVAGVVETQYF	TGTGCCAGCAGCCCCAGGGTAGCGGGAGTTGTAGAGACCCAGTACTTC
TRBJ2-7	NA	TRBD2	TRBV5-4	CASSLGGRERYEQYF	TGTGCCAGCAGCTTGGGAGGGCGGGAGAGGTATGAGCAGTACTTC
TRBJ2-3	few	TRBD1	TRBV9	CASSFDRGRDTQYF	TGTGCCAGCAGCTTCGACAGGGGGCGGGATACGCAGTATTTT
TRBJ2-1	NA	NA	TRBV4-3	CASSRGRGAGNNEQFF	TGCGCCAGCAGCCGTGGACGGGGGGCCGGCAACAATGAGCAGTTCTTC
TRBJ2-3	NA	TRBD2	TRBV13	CASSLAGRDTQYF	TGTGCCAGCAGCTTAGCCGGGAGGGATACGCAGTATTTT
TRBJ1-1	few	TRBD1	TRBV9	CASSPRQGPMEAFF	TGTGCCAGCAGCCCACGACAGGGTCCCATGGAAGCTTTCTTT